Shown below are 26 T cell receptor beta chains from a single sample sequenced in a study of cytomegalovirus exposure and HLA in healthy donors. Both 60 Vbeta primers and 13 Jbeta primers went into the PCR. Repertoires were generated with immunoSEQ multiplex PCR, while TCRdb's copy carries only in-frame clones and drops some. Listed are roughly 39,000 clones; 3.2% falls within the top ten. The specimen was PBMCs. The receptors shown here come from a woman aged 30 to 39 in good health and CMV-seropositive.

The chain carries TRBV11-2 and TRBJ1-1; D unresolved. Deletions cut 5 bases from V and 1 base from J, with 8 bases between. The CDR3 extends over 13 amino acids. The germline V gene has CDR1 SGHAT and CDR2 FQNNGV. CDR3 nucleotide sequence: TGTGCCAGCAGCCCCTCGGGGAACACTGAAGCTTTCTTT. Protein product: CASSPSGNTEAFF.

The V call is TRBV5-8, the J call TRBJ1-1; D is perhaps TRBD1 (6 bases). The ends were cut back, 1 base at V and 7 bases at J, with 20 bases in the middle. The germline gives CDR1 SGHTS, CDR2 YDEGEE. The CDR3 has 16 residues. CDR3 residues: CASSLRRTAKGIEAFF. In nucleotides, the CDR3 is TGTGCCAGCAGCTTGCGTCGGACAGCGAAAGGTATTGAAGCTTTCTTT.

The chain couples TRBV6-1 to TRBJ2-1, with 7 positions matching TRBD2. The length of the CDR3 is 17 residues. Germline CDR1 MNHNS, CDR2 SASEGT. With V trimmed by 4 bases and J by 5 bases, 14 bases remained unmatched. The CDR3 spells CASSAPVLAKSDNEQFF. The CDR3 DNA sequence: TGTGCCAGCAGTGCCCCCGTACTAGCGAAGTCCGACAATGAGCAGTTCTTC.

The J gene is TRBJ1-6, the V gene TRBV2; 7 bases are a match to TRBD1. There are 13 residues in the CDR3. Per germline, CDR1 SNHLY and CDR2 FYNNEI. Unmatched junction bases numbered 3, after V lost 6 bases and J lost 7 bases. For the CDR3, the DNA is TGTGCCAGCAGGGGACAGCAGAATTCACCCCTCCACTTT. It is translated as CASRGQQNSPLHF.

This chain uses TRBV7-8 with TRBJ1-4, with TRBD1 identical over 8 bases. The germline V gene has CDR1 SGHVS and CDR2 FQNEAQ. The CDR3 length is 15 residues. The ends lost 6 bases at V and 6 bases at J; junction bases unmatched: 9. The CDR3 here is CASRAGQGLYEKLFF. The CDR3 DNA follows: TGTGCCAGCAGAGCCGGACAGGGACTTTATGAAAAACTGTTTTTT.

The V call is TRBV18, the J call TRBJ1-5; D is possibly TRBD1 (6 bases). The CDR3 is made up of 16 amino acids. CDR1 and CDR2 from the germline V gene are KGHSH and LQKENI. Deletions cut 3 bases from V and 0 bases from J, with 12 bases between. This chain's CDR3 is CASSPGGTPSNQPQHF. The CDR3 DNA reads as TGTGCCAGCTCACCGGGAGGGACACCTAGCAATCAGCCCCAGCATTTT.

J is TRBJ2-7 and V is TRBV7-2; maybe TRBD2 (6 bases). Germline CDR1 reads SGHTA; CDR2 reads FQGNSA. Trimming left V 3 bases short and J 7 bases short, with 19 bases between. The CDR3 length is 15 residues. The CDR3: CASSFAVEGTGEQYF. The CDR3 coding sequence is TGTGCCAGCAGCTTCGCAGTGGAGGGGACGGGGGAGCAGTACTTC.

V gene TRBV5-4 combines with J gene TRBJ2-7, with TRBD1 identical over 10 bases. Germline V gene sequence: CDR1 SGHNT, CDR2 YYREEE (reference sequence). The ends lost 2 bases at V and 4 bases at J; junction bases unmatched: 3. This CDR3 has 14 amino acids. CDR3 sequence: CASSFGQGDYEQYF. The DNA of the CDR3 is TGTGCCAGCAGCTTCGGACAGGGGGATTACGAGCAGTACTTC.

V and J are TRBV5-5 and TRBJ1-1; D unresolved. Germline CDR1 reads SGHKS; CDR2 reads YYEKEE (reference sequence). The CDR3 loop spans 15 amino acids. V was clipped by 3 bases and J by 1 base, with 13 bases between them. As DNA, the CDR3 is TGTGCCAGCAGCTCAAAGAGGCTGCAGAACACTGAAGCTTTCTTT. Protein sequence: CASSSKRLQNTEAFF. Full variable domain (missing parts from reference TRBV5-5 and TRBJ1-1): DAGVTQSPTHLIKTRGQQVTLRCSPISGHKSVSWYQQVLGQGPQFIFQYYEKEERGRGNFPDRFSARQFPNYSSELNVNALLLGDSALYLCASSSKRLQNTEAFFGQGTRLTVV.

CDR3: CASSLGSSGDTEQFF. The CDR3 DNA is TGCGCCAGCAGCTTGGGGTCTAGCGGGGACACTGAGCAGTTCTTC. The chain links TRBV5-1 to TRBJ2-1, with TRBD2 matching 9 bases. The germline gives CDR1 SGHRS, CDR2 YFSETQ. The CDR3 is 15 amino acids. J gave up 9 bases and V 0 bases, and 7 bases lay outside the gene matches. The variable domain in full, completed from reference TRBV5-1 and TRBJ2-1, reads KAGVTQTPRYLIKTRGQQVTLSCSPISGHRSVSWYQQTPGQGLQFLFEYFSETQRNKGNFPGRFSGRQFSNSRSEMNVSTLELGDSALYLCASSLGSSGDTEQFFGPGTRLTVL.

DNA for the CDR3: TGCGCCAGCAGCTTGGCGACAGAAAACTATGGCTACACCTTC. Translating gives CASSLATENYGYTF. V usage is TRBV5-1 and J usage is TRBJ1-2, with D maybe TRBD1 (5 bases). The CDR3 is 14 residues long. Looked up from germline, CDR1 is SGHRS and CDR2 is YFSETQ. V was trimmed by 0 bases and J by 2 bases, leaving 8 bases between them.

J is TRBJ2-2 and V is TRBV27, with TRBD2 identical over 9 bases. Germline V gene sequence: CDR1 MNHEY, CDR2 SMNVEV (reference sequence). The CDR3 consists of 16 residues. Losses at the gene ends were 8 bases for V and 2 bases for J; bases not matched to a gene: 9. CDR3 in DNA: TGTGCCAGCTCAAATAGCGGGGGCCTAAACACCGGGGAGCTGTTTTTT. It is translated as CASSNSGGLNTGELFF.

V usage is TRBV2 and J usage is TRBJ2-7; D remains ambiguous. The length of the CDR3 is 15 residues. Germline values: CDR1 SNHLY, CDR2 FYNNEI. V was shortened by 0 bases and J by 0 bases, with 9 bases between the two germline ends. The CDR3 sequence: CASSEAMGLSYEQYF. The CDR3, as DNA: TGTGCCAGCAGTGAAGCGATGGGCCTCTCCTACGAGCAGTACTTC.

V and J are TRBV4-2 and TRBJ2-4; 9 bases line up with TRBD1. The V gene's germline CDR1 is LGHNA and CDR2 YNFKEQ. V lost 8 bases and J lost 7; bases outside the gene matches: 12. The CDR3 is made up of 15 amino acids. The CDR3 sequence: CASRYLQGAQNIQYF. The CDR3 DNA reads as TGTGCCAGCCGTTATTTACAGGGGGCGCAGAACATTCAGTACTTC.

The chain couples TRBV27 to TRBJ1-2; 9 bases map to TRBD1. The CDR3 extends over 14 amino acids. Germline CDR1 is MNHEY and CDR2 is SMNVEV (reference sequence). The J segment lost 2 bases and the V segment lost 5 bases, leaving 3 bases of the junction unmatched. The CDR3 loop is CASSRGQGNYGYTF. DNA of the CDR3: TGTGCCAGCAGTAGGGGACAGGGCAACTATGGCTACACCTTC.

This sequence joins TRBV27 and TRBJ1-1; the match to TRBD1 covers 7 bases. The J segment lost 0 bases and the V segment lost 4 bases, leaving 5 bases of the junction unmatched. The CDR3 extends over 15 amino acids. Germline lookup yields CDR1 MNHEY and CDR2 SMNVEV (reference sequence). The CDR3 region is CASSSGQFMNTEAFF. In nucleotides, the CDR3 is TGTGCCAGCAGTTCGGGACAGTTTATGAACACTGAAGCTTTCTTT.

The V and J genes are TRBV7-6 and TRBJ1-3; D not certain. Trimming shortened V by 1 base and J by 4 bases, and 11 bases separated the two germline ends. The CDR3 consists of 15 residues. The germline CDR1 and CDR2 sequences are SGHVS and FNYEAQ. The CDR3 loop is CASSLGAGYGNTIYF. The CDR3, as DNA: TGTGCCAGCAGCTTAGGAGCGGGGTACGGAAACACCATATATTTT.

This sequence joins TRBV5-4 and TRBJ2-7, with 9 bases identical to TRBD1. J lost 3 bases, V lost 0 bases, and 7 bases had no gene match. CDR3 length: 16 amino acids. CDR1 SGHNT and CDR2 YYREEE come from the germline V gene (reference sequence). The CDR3 DNA reads TGTGCCAGCAGCTTGGCCGAACAGGGGGCCTTCTACGAGCAGTACTTC. Encoded protein: CASSLAEQGAFYEQYF.

V gene TRBV18 combines with J gene TRBJ1-1, with 8 bases aligning to TRBD1. V dropped 6 bases and J dropped 1; count of bases not matched to a gene: 10. There are 16 residues in the CDR3. CDR1 and CDR2 from the germline V gene are KGHSH and LQKENI. CDR3 sequence: CASSPLGQARNTEAFF. The CDR3 bases are TGTGCCAGCTCTCCGCTGGGACAGGCCCGGAACACTGAAGCTTTCTTT.

The chain recombines TRBV2 with TRBJ2-1; D possibly corresponds to TRBD2 (5 bases). Germline V gene lookup returns CDR1 SNHLY and CDR2 FYNNEI. V was pared by 0 bases and J by 8 bases, with 8 bases between. This CDR3 spans 13 amino acids. CDR3 in amino acids: CASSEASEDEQFF. The CDR3 DNA reads TGTGCCAGCAGTGAAGCTAGCGAGGATGAGCAGTTCTTC.

V is TRBV5-4 and J is TRBJ2-2, with 7 bases that match TRBD2. This CDR3 spans 16 amino acids. CDR1 and CDR2 (germline): SGHNT, YYREEE (reference sequence). V lost 4 bases to trimming and J lost 0 bases; unmatched junction nucleotides: 6. CDR3 loop: CASSLMGGANTGELFF. CDR3 sequence (DNA): TGTGCCAGCAGCCTAATGGGGGGGGCGAACACCGGGGAGCTGTTTTTT.

The genes are TRBV5-1 and TRBJ2-7, with TRBD1 identical over 8 bases. The J segment lost 4 bases and the V segment lost 7 bases, leaving 10 bases of the junction unmatched. Per the germline V gene, CDR1 is SGHRS and CDR2 is YFSETQ. CDR3 length: 14 amino acids. The CDR3 region is CASSTGQGAYEQYF. The DNA for the CDR3 is TGCGCCAGCTCCACGGGGCAGGGGGCTTACGAGCAGTACTTC.

The CDR3 DNA sequence: TGTGCCAGCAGTTTAACGGGGAACACTGAAGCTTTCTTT. The encoded protein is CASSLTGNTEAFF. This chain links TRBV28 with TRBJ1-1; no firm D call. Trimming shortened V by 2 bases and J by 1 base, and 5 bases separated the two germline ends. Germline CDR1 MDHEN, CDR2 SYDVKM. This CDR3 comprises 13 residues.

The gene calls are TRBV6-6 and TRBJ1-1, with D unclear. The CDR3 totals 12 residues. Germline loops: CDR1 MNHNY, CDR2 SVGAGI (reference sequence). Trimming left V 8 bases short and J 6 bases short, with 13 bases between. CDR3 amino acids: CASGLRAPEAFF. The CDR3 DNA is TGTGCCAGCGGACTTAGGGCGCCTGAAGCTTTCTTT.

The V call is TRBV18, the J call TRBJ2-1; unclear D gene. Germline CDR1 is KGHSH and CDR2 is LQKENI. CDR3 length equals 15 residues. V lost 3 bases and J lost 0, with 9 bases in between. CDR3 coding DNA: TGTGCCAGCTCACCGTTGGTTAGCTCCTACAATGAGCAGTTCTTC. This codes for CASSPLVSSYNEQFF.

This chain connects TRBV5-1 to TRBJ2-7; TRBD2 is a possible D gene (7 bases). The CDR3 spans 13 residues. Germline V lookup: CDR1 SGHRS, CDR2 YFSETQ. V lost 4 bases, J lost 9 bases, and 17 bases lay in between. In DNA, the CDR3 is TGCGCCAGCAGCCCTACCGGGGGGACATCGCAGTACTTC. Its protein is CASSPTGGTSQYF. The whole variable domain, filled in from reference TRBV5-1 and TRBJ2-7, reads KAGVTQTPRYLIKTRGQQVTLSCSPISGHRSVSWYQQTPGQGLQFLFEYFSETQRNKGNFPGRFSGRQFSNSRSEMNVSTLELGDSALYLCASSPTGGTSQYFGPGTRLTVT.